Below, 18 T cell receptor beta chains from the same sample are listed, as sequenced in a study of radiotherapy plus CTLA-4 blockade in lung cancer. The assay was immunoSEQ multiplex PCR, and TCRdb's table has in-frame clones only and misses some. The repertoire holds around 78,000 clones, with about 79% as singletons. The source was peripheral blood, collected from a patient treated with radiotherapy plus ipilimumab. Receptor source: a human donor with non-small cell lung cancer who had a partial response to radiotherapy plus ipilimumab. Some clones in this sample may be carry-over from other donors' samples.

This chain links TRBV6-5 with TRBJ1-5; 7 bases agree with TRBD1. The CDR3 totals 15 residues. Germline values: CDR1 MNHEY, CDR2 SVGAGI. The trim removed 8 bases at V and 3 bases at J, leaving 10 bases unmatched. CDR3 residues: CASSPGRGNNQPQHF. In nucleotides, the CDR3 is TGTGCCAGCTCCCCGGGCAGGGGGAACAATCAGCCCCAGCATTTT.

V usage is TRBV23-1 and J usage is TRBJ2-4, with a tentative D call TRBD2 (6 bases). TRBV23-1 is reported as an ORF; its role is uncertain. The CDR3 loop spans 14 amino acids. Trimming took 3 bases from V and 9 from J, leaving 15 bases between them. CDR3 region: CASSQGRGDIIQYF. The CDR3 DNA sequence: TGCGCCAGCAGTCAGGGTCGCGGGGATATCATTCAGTACTTC.

CDR3 sequence reads: CASSSRINTEAFF. DNA for the CDR3: TGTGCCAGCAGTTCCAGGATAAACACTGAAGCTTTCTTT. The V gene is TRBV28, the J gene TRBJ1-1; D gene ambiguous. Trimming cost V 4 bases and J 2 bases, with 8 bases left between them. Germline loops: CDR1 MDHEN, CDR2 SYDVKM. CDR3 length equals 13 residues. Full variable domain (missing parts from reference TRBV28 and TRBJ1-1): DVKVTQSSRYLVKRTGEKVFLECVQDMDHENMFWYRQDPGLGLRLIYFSYDVKMKEKGDIPEGYSVSREKKERFSLILESASTNQTSMYLCASSSRINTEAFFGQGTRLTVV.

There are a few counts of this clone. This chain connects TRBV19 to TRBJ1-1; tentatively, D is TRBD1 (5 bases). The V gene's germline CDR1 is LNHDA and CDR2 SQIVND (reference sequence). The CDR3 is 14 amino acids. Between the trimmed V and J ends, which lost 8 bases and 2 bases, there was a span of 15 bases. The CDR3, as DNA: TGTGCCAGTTCCCCTTCGACAGCTAACACTGAAGCTTTCTTT. This gives the protein CASSPSTANTEAFF.

V and J are TRBV5-5 and TRBJ2-7; tentatively, D is TRBD2 (6 bases). The CDR3 contains 14 residues. The V end was cut by 2 bases, the J end by 4 bases, with 13 bases between. Germline CDR1 reads SGHKS; CDR2 reads YYEKEE (reference sequence). This CDR3 reads CASSFGTGVYEQYF. The CDR3 nucleotides read TGTGCCAGCAGCTTTGGGACGGGGGTTTACGAGCAGTACTTC. Full variable domain (outside the CDR3, taken from reference TRBV5-5 and TRBJ2-7): DAGVTQSPTHLIKTRGQQVTLRCSPISGHKSVSWYQQVLGQGPQFIFQYYEKEERGRGNFPDRFSARQFPNYSSELNVNALLLGDSALYLCASSFGTGVYEQYFGPGTRLTVT.

The chain carries TRBV7-8 and TRBJ1-2, with unresolved D. V dropped 6 bases and J dropped 1 base, with 12 bases sitting between them. Germline CDR1 is SGHVS and CDR2 is FQNEAQ. The CDR3 consists of 14 residues. In DNA, the CDR3 is TGTGCCAGCAGACCCGGGAGGTTTAACTATGGCTACACCTTC. Residues: CASRPGRFNYGYTF.

V usage is TRBV5-5 and J usage is TRBJ2-7; TRBD2 matches at 8 bases. Germline V lookup: CDR1 SGHKS, CDR2 YYEKEE (reference sequence). V lost 0 bases, J lost 1 base, and 9 bases stayed unmatched. The CDR3 contains 17 residues. CDR3: CASSLEGSGGGSYEQYF. The CDR3 DNA reads TGTGCCAGCAGCTTGGAAGGGAGCGGGGGCGGTTCCTACGAGCAGTACTTC.

The chain recombines TRBV27 with TRBJ2-7; perhaps TRBD1 as D (6 bases). Trimming pared 5 bases from V and 2 bases from J, leaving 13 bases between. Per germline, CDR1 MNHEY and CDR2 SMNVEV (reference sequence). The CDR3 consists of 14 residues. In nucleotides, the CDR3 is TGTGCCAGCAGTGAATTGGGACAAACCTACGAGCAGTACTTC. Protein product: CASSELGQTYEQYF.

The rearrangement joins TRBV6-4 to TRBJ1-2; TRBD1 matches at 9 bases. Per the germline V gene, CDR1 is MRHNA and CDR2 is SNTAGT. Trimming removed 6 bases from V and 5 bases from J; junction bases left unmatched: 7. This CDR3 comprises 14 residues. The CDR3 DNA sequence: TGTGCCAGCAGAGATACAGGGGGCGGGTATGGCTACACCTTC. It encodes CASRDTGGGYGYTF.

Of note for this clone: Other DNA sequences from this sample encode an identical CDR3 as well. The chain uses TRBV5-1 and TRBJ1-1; 9 bases are shared with TRBD1. Germline loops: CDR1 SGHRS, CDR2 YFSETQ. The V segment lost 3 bases and the J segment 5 bases; nucleotides outside the gene matches: 5. The CDR3 is 14 amino acids. This CDR3 is CASSSTGGGTEAFF. The DNA for the CDR3 is TGCGCCAGCAGCTCGACAGGGGGAGGAACTGAAGCTTTCTTT.

This clone has only a few counts. The rearrangement uses TRBV7-6 and TRBJ2-1; no clear D. Germline V gives CDR1 SGHVS, CDR2 FNYEAQ. V was trimmed by 5 bases and J by 6 bases, leaving 8 bases between them. This CDR3 region has 12 residues. The CDR3 sequence: CASSHAGNEQFF. CDR3 in DNA: TGTGCCAGCAGCCACGCCGGCAATGAGCAGTTCTTC. The whole variable domain, remainder taken from reference TRBV7-6 and TRBJ2-1, is GAGVSQSPRYKVTKRGQDVALRCDPISGHVSLYWYRQALGQGPEFLTYFNYEAQQDKSGLPNDRFSAERPEGSISTLTIQRTEQRDSAMYRCASSHAGNEQFFGPGTRLTVL.

This chain links TRBV30 with TRBJ2-1; a weak D match, TRBD2 (5 bases). The V gene lost 1 base and the J gene lost 6 bases, with 10 bases spanning the gap. The CDR3 spans 13 residues. Germline V gene data show CDR1 as GTSNPN and CDR2 as SVGIG (reference sequence). CDR3 nucleotide sequence: TGTGCCTGGAGTGCCGGACTCCGCAATGAGCAGTTCTTC. Its protein is CAWSAGLRNEQFF.

This chain connects TRBV7-4 to TRBJ1-5; possibly TRBD1 for D (6 bases). V lost 1 base, J lost 5 bases, and 21 bases lay in between. CDR1 and CDR2 (germline): SGHVT, SQSDAQ. This CDR3 has 18 amino acids. DNA for the CDR3: TGTGCCAGCAGCTTAGGGTTCAACAGGGTCCCTTTTTATCAGCCCCAGCATTTT. This sequence encodes CASSLGFNRVPFYQPQHF.

This rearrangement joins TRBV28 to TRBJ1-2, with 9 bases matching TRBD1. V shed 5 bases and J 4 bases; nucleotides not matched to a gene: 8. The CDR3 is 15 residues long. Per the germline V gene, CDR1 is MDHEN and CDR2 is SYDVKM. The CDR3 bases are TGTGCCAGCAGTGAAACAGGGGGCAAGTTCTATGGCTACACCTTC. This gives the protein CASSETGGKFYGYTF.

The CDR3 region is CAWSSGLKSTDTQYF. For the CDR3, the DNA is TGTGCCTGGAGTTCTGGACTTAAAAGCACAGATACGCAGTATTTT. The chain is built from TRBV30 and TRBJ2-3; possibly TRBD2 for D (5 bases). Trimming shortened V by 2 bases and J by 0 bases, and 12 bases separated the two germline ends. CDR3 length equals 15 residues. Germline V gives CDR1 GTSNPN, CDR2 SVGIG (reference sequence).

This chain uses TRBV7-9 with TRBJ2-7, with 9 bases matching TRBD1. Germline-derived CDR1 and CDR2 are SEHNR and FQNEAQ (reference sequence). Trimming removed 5 bases from V and 2 bases from J; junction bases left unmatched: 10. The CDR3 covers 16 residues. The CDR3 sequence: CASSQGQGERAYEQYF. For the CDR3, the DNA is TGTGCCAGCAGCCAGGGACAGGGAGAACGAGCCTACGAGCAGTACTTC.

The gene calls are TRBV19 and TRBJ2-5; a possible D gene is TRBD1 (6 bases). The CDR3 is 15 residues long. Germline loops: CDR1 LNHDA, CDR2 SQIVND (reference sequence). V gave up 4 bases and J gave up 4 bases, with 16 bases separating them. The CDR3 loop reads CASSTARVRGETQYF. CDR3 DNA sequence: TGTGCCAGTAGTACGGCCAGGGTCAGGGGAGAGACCCAGTACTTC. The whole variable domain, filled in from reference TRBV19 and TRBJ2-5, reads DGGITQSPKYLFRKEGQNVTLSCEQNLNHDAMYWYRQDPGQGLRLIYYSQIVNDFQKGDIAEGYSVSREKKESFPLTVTSAQKNPTAFYLCASSTARVRGETQYFGPGTRLLVL.

The V call is TRBV27, the J call TRBJ1-4; D gene ambiguous. Between the trimmed V and J ends, which lost 0 bases and 7 bases, there was a span of 15 bases. Germline lookup yields CDR1 MNHEY and CDR2 SMNVEV (reference sequence). CDR3 length equals 16 residues. CDR3 sequence: CASSLSGWGGSEKLFF. CDR3 DNA sequence: TGTGCCAGCAGTTTATCGGGTTGGGGAGGAAGTGAAAAACTGTTTTTT.